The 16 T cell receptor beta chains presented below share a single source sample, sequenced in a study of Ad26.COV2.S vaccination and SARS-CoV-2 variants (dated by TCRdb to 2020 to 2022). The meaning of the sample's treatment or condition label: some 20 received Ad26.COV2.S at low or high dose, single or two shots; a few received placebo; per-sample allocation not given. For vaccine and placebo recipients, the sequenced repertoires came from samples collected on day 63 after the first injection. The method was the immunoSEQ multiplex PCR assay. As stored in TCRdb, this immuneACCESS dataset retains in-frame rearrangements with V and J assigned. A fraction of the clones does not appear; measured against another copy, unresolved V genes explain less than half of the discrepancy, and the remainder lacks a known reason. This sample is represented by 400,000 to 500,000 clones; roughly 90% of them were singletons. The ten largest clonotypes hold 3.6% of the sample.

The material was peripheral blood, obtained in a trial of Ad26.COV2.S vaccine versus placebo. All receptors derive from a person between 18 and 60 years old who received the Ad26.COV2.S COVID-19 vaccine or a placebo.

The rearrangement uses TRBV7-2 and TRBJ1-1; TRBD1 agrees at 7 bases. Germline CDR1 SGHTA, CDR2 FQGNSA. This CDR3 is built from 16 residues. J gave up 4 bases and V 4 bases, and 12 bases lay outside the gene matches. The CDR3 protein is CASSSTGLFGGTEAFF. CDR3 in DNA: TGTGCCAGCAGCTCGACAGGGTTGTTTGGGGGCACTGAAGCTTTCTTT. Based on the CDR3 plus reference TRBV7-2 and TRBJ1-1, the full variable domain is GAGVSQSPSNKVTEKGKDVELRCDPISGHTALYWYRQSLGQGLEFLIYFQGNSAPDKSGLPSDRFSAERTGGSVSTLTIQRTQQEDSAVYLCASSSTGLFGGTEAFFGQGTRLTVV.

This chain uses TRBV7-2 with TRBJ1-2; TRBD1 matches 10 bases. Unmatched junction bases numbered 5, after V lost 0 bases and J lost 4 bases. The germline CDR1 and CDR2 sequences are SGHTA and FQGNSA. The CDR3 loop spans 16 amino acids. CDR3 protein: CASSLAGTGASYGYTF. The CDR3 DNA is TGTGCCAGCAGCTTAGCCGGGACAGGGGCCTCCTATGGCTACACCTTC. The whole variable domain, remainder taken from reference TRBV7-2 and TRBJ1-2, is GAGVSQSPSNKVTEKGKDVELRCDPISGHTALYWYRQSLGQGLEFLIYFQGNSAPDKSGLPSDRFSAERTGGSVSTLTIQRTQQEDSAVYLCASSLAGTGASYGYTFGSGTRLTVV.

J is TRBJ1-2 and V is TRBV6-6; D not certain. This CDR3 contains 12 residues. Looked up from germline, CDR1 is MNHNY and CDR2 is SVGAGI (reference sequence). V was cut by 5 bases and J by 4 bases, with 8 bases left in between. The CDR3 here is CASSTLGYGYTF. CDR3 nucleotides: TGTGCCAGCAGTACGCTAGGCTATGGCTACACCTTC.

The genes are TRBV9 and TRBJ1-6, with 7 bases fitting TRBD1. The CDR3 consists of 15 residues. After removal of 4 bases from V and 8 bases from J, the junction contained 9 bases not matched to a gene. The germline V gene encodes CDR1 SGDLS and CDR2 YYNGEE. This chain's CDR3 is CASSPQGGLDSPLHF. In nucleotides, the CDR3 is TGTGCCAGCAGCCCCCAGGGGGGCTTGGATTCACCCCTCCACTTT.

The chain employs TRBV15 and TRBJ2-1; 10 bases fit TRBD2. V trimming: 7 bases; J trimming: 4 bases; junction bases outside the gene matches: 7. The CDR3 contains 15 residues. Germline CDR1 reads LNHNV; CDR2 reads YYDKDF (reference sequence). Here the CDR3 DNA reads TGTGCCACCACCCCAGGACTAGCGGCTTACAATGAGCAGTTCTTC. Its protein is CATTPGLAAYNEQFF.

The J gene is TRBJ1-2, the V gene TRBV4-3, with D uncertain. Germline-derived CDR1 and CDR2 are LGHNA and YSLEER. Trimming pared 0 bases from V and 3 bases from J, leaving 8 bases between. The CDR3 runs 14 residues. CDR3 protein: CASSQERRYYGYTF. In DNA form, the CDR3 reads TGCGCCAGCAGCCAAGAGAGGCGGTACTATGGCTACACCTTC.

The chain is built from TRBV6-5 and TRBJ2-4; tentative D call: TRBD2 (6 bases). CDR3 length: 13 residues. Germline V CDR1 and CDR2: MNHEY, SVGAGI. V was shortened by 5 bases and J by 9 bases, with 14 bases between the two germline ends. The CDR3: CASSLGLPGIQYF. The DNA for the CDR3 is TGTGCCAGCAGTCTGGGACTCCCAGGCATTCAGTACTTC.

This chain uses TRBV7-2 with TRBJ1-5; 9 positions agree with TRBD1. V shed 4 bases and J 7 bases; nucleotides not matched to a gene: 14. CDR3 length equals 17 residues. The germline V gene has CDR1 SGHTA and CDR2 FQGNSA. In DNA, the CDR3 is TGTGCCAGCAGCTCCTTCCCCCCCGGGACAGGGTTCCAGCCCCAGCATTTT. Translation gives CASSSFPPGTGFQPQHF.

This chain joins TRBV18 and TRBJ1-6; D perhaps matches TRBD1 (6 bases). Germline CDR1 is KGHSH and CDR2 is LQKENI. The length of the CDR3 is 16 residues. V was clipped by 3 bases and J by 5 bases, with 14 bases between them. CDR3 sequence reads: CASSPSRQVNNSPLHF. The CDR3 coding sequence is TGTGCCAGCTCACCTAGCCGACAGGTGAATAATTCACCCCTCCACTTT.

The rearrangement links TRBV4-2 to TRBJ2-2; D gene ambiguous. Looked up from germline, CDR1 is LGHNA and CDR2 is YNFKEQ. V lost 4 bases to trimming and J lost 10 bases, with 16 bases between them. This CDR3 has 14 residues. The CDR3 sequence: CASSRQITVSELFF. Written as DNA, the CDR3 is TGTGCCAGCAGCCGACAAATTACGGTATCGGAGCTGTTTTTT.

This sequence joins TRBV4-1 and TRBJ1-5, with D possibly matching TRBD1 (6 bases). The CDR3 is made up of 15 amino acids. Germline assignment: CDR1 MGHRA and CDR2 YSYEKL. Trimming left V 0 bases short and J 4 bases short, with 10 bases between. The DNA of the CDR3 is TGCGCCAGCAGCCAAGACCGGGACACAAATCAGCCCCAGCATTTT. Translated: CASSQDRDTNQPQHF.

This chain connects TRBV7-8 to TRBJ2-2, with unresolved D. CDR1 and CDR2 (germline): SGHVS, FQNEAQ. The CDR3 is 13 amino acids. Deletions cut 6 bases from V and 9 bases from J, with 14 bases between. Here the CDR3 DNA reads TGTGCCAGCAGTTCAAATCAGGCGCGGGAGCTGTTTTTT. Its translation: CASSSNQARELFF.

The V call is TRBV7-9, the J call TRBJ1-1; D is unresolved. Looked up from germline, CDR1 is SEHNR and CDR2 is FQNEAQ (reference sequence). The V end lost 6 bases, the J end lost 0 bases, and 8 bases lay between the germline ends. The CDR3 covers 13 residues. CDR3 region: CASSQIMNTEAFF. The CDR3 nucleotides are TGTGCCAGCAGTCAGATCATGAACACTGAAGCTTTCTTT.

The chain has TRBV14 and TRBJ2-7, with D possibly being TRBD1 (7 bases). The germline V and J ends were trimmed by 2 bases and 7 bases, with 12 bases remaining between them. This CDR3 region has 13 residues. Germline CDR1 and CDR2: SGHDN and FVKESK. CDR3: CASSQQGGREQYF. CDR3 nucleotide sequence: TGTGCCAGCAGCCAACAGGGGGGACGGGAGCAGTACTTC.

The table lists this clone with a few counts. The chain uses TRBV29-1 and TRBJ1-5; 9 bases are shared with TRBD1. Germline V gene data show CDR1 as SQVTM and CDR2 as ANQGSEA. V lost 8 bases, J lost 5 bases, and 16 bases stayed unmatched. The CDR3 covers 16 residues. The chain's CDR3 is CSPTSGNRGHHQPQHF. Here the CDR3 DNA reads TGCAGCCCCACCAGCGGGAACAGGGGGCATCATCAGCCCCAGCATTTT.

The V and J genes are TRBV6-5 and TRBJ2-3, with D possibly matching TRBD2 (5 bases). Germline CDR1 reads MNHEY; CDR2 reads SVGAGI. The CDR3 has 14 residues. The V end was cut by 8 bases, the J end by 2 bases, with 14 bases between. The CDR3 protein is CASARGTATDTQYF. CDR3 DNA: TGTGCCAGCGCTCGGGGAACTGCCACAGATACGCAGTATTTT.